The clone carrying this T cell receptor (beta chain) turned up a few times. Some clones are missing from TCRdb's copy, which holds only in-frame ones; the method was immunoSEQ multiplex PCR. The sample yields some 150,000 clones, 75% to 90% seen once. These data come from a study of blood T cell repertoires in COVID-19. The wider study: COVID-19 samples collected from the United States, Italy and Spain covered acute and convalescent phases. The analysed material was cDNA or gDNA that came from T cells, B-cell-depleted T cells, or PBMCs.

This CDR3 has 15 amino acids. The J segment lost 0 bases and the V segment lost 4 bases, leaving 3 bases of the junction unmatched. Germline V CDR1 and CDR2: SGHNT, YYREEE (reference sequence). This rearrangement joins TRBV5-4 to TRBJ2-1, with TRBD2 matching 8 bases. Sequencing was performed on peripheral blood. This TCR derives from an older man with acute or convalescent COVID-19. The chain's CDR3 is CASSLRGGSYNEQFF. CDR3 DNA sequence: TGTGCCAGCAGCCTCCGGGGGGGCTCCTACAATGAGCAGTTCTTC.